One sample yielded the 32 T cell receptor beta chains listed below, sequenced in a study of technical replicates of blood from a handful of donors. Profiled with immunoSEQ multiplex PCR; TCRdb holds only in-frame clones, not every one. Here the sample spans over 50,000 clones, 97% being singletons. Sequencing input: T cells isolated from PBMCs. Receptors were obtained from a human donor in good health.

The genes are TRBV19 and TRBJ1-5; no clear D gene. Germline V gives CDR1 LNHDA, CDR2 SQIVND (reference sequence). V was shortened by 6 bases and J by 0 bases, with 6 bases between the two germline ends. The CDR3 covers 13 residues. The DNA for the CDR3 is TGTGCCAGTAGCCTTAATAGCAATCAGCCCCAGCATTTT. Translation gives CASSLNSNQPQHF.

This clone was detected once. The chain has TRBV7-2 and TRBJ2-1; D may be TRBD1 (5 bases). CDR3 length: 15 amino acids. Germline V gene sequence: CDR1 SGHTA, CDR2 FQGNSA. Between the trimmed V and J ends, which lost 2 bases and 3 bases, there was a span of 11 bases. CDR3 amino acids: CASSLSRTSYNEQFF. CDR3 coding DNA: TGTGCCAGCAGCTTATCGAGGACAAGCTACAATGAGCAGTTCTTC.

The CDR3: CASSGSGYTF. The CDR3 DNA sequence: TGTGCCAGCAGCGGTAGTGGCTACACCTTC. The chain links TRBV2 to TRBJ1-2; no reliable D call. The CDR3 has 10 amino acids. V dropped 6 bases and J dropped 7 bases, with 6 bases sitting between them. The germline V gene encodes CDR1 SNHLY and CDR2 FYNNEI. Drawing the rest from reference TRBV2 and TRBJ1-2, the complete variable domain is EPEVTQTPSHQVTQMGQEVILRCVPISNHLYFYWYRQILGQKVEFLVSFYNNEISEKSEIFDDQFSVERPDGSNFTLKIRSTKLEDSAMYFCASSGSGYTFGSGTRLTVV.

The CDR3 region has the DNA TGTGCCAGCAGCCGTTCCACGGGAGGGCCCTACAATGAGCAGTTCTTC. It translates to CASSRSTGGPYNEQFF. The rearrangement uses TRBV7-9 and TRBJ2-1, with 8 bases fitting TRBD2. CDR1 and CDR2 from the germline V gene are SEHNR and FQNEAQ (reference sequence). The CDR3 loop spans 16 amino acids. Unmatched junction bases numbered 8, after V lost 5 bases and J lost 2 bases.

The J gene is TRBJ2-3, the V gene TRBV5-1, with D unclear. The V and J ends lost 0 bases and 0 bases respectively, with 8 bases between them. CDR3 size: 15 residues. Germline values: CDR1 SGHRS, CDR2 YFSETQ. In DNA form, the CDR3 reads TGCGCCAGCAGCTTGGTCCAGGCTAGCACAGATACGCAGTATTTT. This translates into CASSLVQASTDTQYF. The whole variable domain, filled in from reference TRBV5-1 and TRBJ2-3, reads KAGVTQTPRYLIKTRGQQVTLSCSPISGHRSVSWYQQTPGQGLQFLFEYFSETQRNKGNFPGRFSGRQFSNSRSEMNVSTLELGDSALYLCASSLVQASTDTQYFGPGTRLTVL.

The chain recombines TRBV5-1 with TRBJ1-2, with D uncertain. V was clipped by 3 bases and J by 8 bases, with 23 bases between them. Looked up from germline, CDR1 is SGHRS and CDR2 is YFSETQ. The CDR3 sequence is 16 residues long. The CDR3, as DNA: TGCGCCAGCAGCTCGGTGACGTCGGGATTAGCGGTGGGCTACACCTTC. As protein: CASSSVTSGLAVGYTF.

This rearrangement joins TRBV14 to TRBJ2-7; D is perhaps TRBD2 (6 bases). CDR3 length equals 13 residues. V was cut by 1 base and J by 4 bases, with 8 bases left in between. Germline values: CDR1 SGHDN, CDR2 FVKESK. The CDR3 nucleotides are TGTGCCAGCAGCCAAGCGGGAGCTTACGAGCAGTACTTC. Translated, it gives CASSQAGAYEQYF.

This chain uses TRBV19 with TRBJ1-2; 7 bases agree with TRBD1. The V gene's germline CDR1 is LNHDA and CDR2 SQIVND (reference sequence). There are 11 residues in the CDR3. V was pared by 9 bases and J by 8 bases, with 6 bases of the junction left unmatched. CDR3 sequence (DNA): TGTGCCAGCGAAGACAGGGCCGGCTACACCTTC. This sequence encodes CASEDRAGYTF.

The V and J genes are TRBV5-1 and TRBJ2-7, with a tentative D call TRBD2 (6 bases). This CDR3 spans 15 amino acids. Germline-derived CDR1 and CDR2 are SGHRS and YFSETQ. Trimming shortened V by 0 bases and J by 3 bases, and 13 bases separated the two germline ends. CDR3 bases: TGCGCCAGCAGCTTGGCGGGACTCGTGCACTACGAGCAGTACTTC. Encoded protein: CASSLAGLVHYEQYF.

V is TRBV12-5 and J is TRBJ2-6; D possibly corresponds to TRBD1 (6 bases). Trimming shortened V by 2 bases and J by 0 bases, and 8 bases separated the two germline ends. The CDR3 has 16 amino acids. CDR1 and CDR2 (germline): LGHNT, FRNRAP. The CDR3 spells CASGLSDSSGANVLTF. CDR3 bases: TGTGCTAGTGGTTTGTCGGACAGCTCTGGGGCCAACGTCCTGACTTTC.

J is TRBJ2-1 and V is TRBV6-6; TRBD1 agrees at 7 bases. The germline V gene encodes CDR1 MNHNY and CDR2 SVGAGI (reference sequence). V lost 7 bases and J lost 10; bases outside the gene matches: 7. The CDR3 length is 12 residues. CDR3 nucleotide sequence: TGTGCCAGCACCTACTACAGGGGCGAGCAGTTCTTC. It encodes CASTYYRGEQFF.

V is TRBV6-1 and J is TRBJ1-2, with a possible D match to TRBD1 (5 bases). With 2 bases removed from V and 4 bases from J, the gap between germline ends came to 14 bases. The germline V gene encodes CDR1 MNHNS and CDR2 SASEGT. The CDR3 covers 15 residues. The CDR3, as DNA: TGTGCCAGCAGTGAATACAGGATCCTAACCTATGGCTACACCTTC. It encodes CASSEYRILTYGYTF.

The genes are TRBV9 and TRBJ2-7; TRBD2 is a possible D gene (5 bases). V lost 3 bases, J lost 2 bases, and 12 bases lay in between. The CDR3 runs to 14 residues. The V gene's germline CDR1 is SGDLS and CDR2 YYNGEE. CDR3 in DNA: TGTGCCAGCAGCGACAAGACGGGGACCTACGAGCAGTACTTC. It yields the protein CASSDKTGTYEQYF.

The rearrangement uses TRBV28 and TRBJ1-5, with 7 bases aligning to TRBD1. Germline CDR1 and CDR2: MDHEN and SYDVKM. This CDR3 region has 16 residues. With V trimmed by 6 bases and J by 3 bases, 11 bases remained unmatched. The CDR3 DNA follows: TGTGCCAGCAGGCGCCGGGACAGAACACTCAATCAGCCCCAGCATTTT. It translates to CASRRRDRTLNQPQHF.

This chain links TRBV7-9 with TRBJ1-6; 9 bases are a match to TRBD1. The CDR3 loop spans 14 amino acids. J gave up 9 bases and V 5 bases, and 5 bases lay outside the gene matches. The germline V gene encodes CDR1 SEHNR and CDR2 FQNEAQ (reference sequence). This chain's CDR3 is CASSPGQGSSPLHF. CDR3 nucleotides: TGTGCCAGCAGCCCCGGACAGGGGAGTTCACCCCTCCACTTT. The complete variable domain, with remaining parts taken from reference TRBV7-9 and TRBJ1-6, reads DTGVSQNPRHKITKRGQNVTFRCDPISEHNRLYWYRQTLGQGPEFLTYFQNEAQLEKSRLLSDRFSAERPKGSFSTLEIQRTEQGDSAMYLCASSPGQGSSPLHFGNGTRLTVT.

The rearrangement uses TRBV7-8 and TRBJ1-1; D is unclear. This CDR3 has 11 amino acids. CDR1 is SGHVS, CDR2 FQNEAQ, per germline. The V and J ends lost 2 bases and 5 bases respectively, with 3 bases between them. The CDR3, as DNA: TGTGCCAGCAGCTTAACAACTGAAGCTTTCTTT. Translated: CASSLTTEAFF.

DNA of the CDR3: TGCGCCAGCAGCCTTACCGGGACAGGGACCACTGAAGCTTTCTTT. This sequence encodes CASSLTGTGTTEAFF. The rearrangement uses TRBV4-1 and TRBJ1-1, with 9 bases identical to TRBD1. The CDR3 length is 15 residues. V dropped 4 bases and J dropped 4; count of bases not matched to a gene: 7. Germline V CDR1 and CDR2: MGHRA, YSYEKL.

V is TRBV2 and J is TRBJ2-7, with a possible D match to TRBD1 (5 bases). Trimming removed 8 bases at V and 4 bases at J, with 15 bases between. The germline V gene has CDR1 SNHLY and CDR2 FYNNEI. The CDR3 is 13 residues long. CDR3 amino acids: CASAQDTGYEQYF. The CDR3, as DNA: TGTGCCAGCGCTCAGGATACAGGATACGAGCAGTACTTC.

The chain links TRBV10-3 to TRBJ2-7; TRBD2 aligns across 9 bases. Germline V CDR1 and CDR2: ENHRY, SYGVKD. Germline trimming cut 4 bases from V and 9 bases from J; bases unmatched to any gene: 10. There are 14 residues in the CDR3. CDR3 coding DNA: TGTGCCATCAGTGGCTCTAGCGGGGAGTTTGGGCAGTACTTC. Its protein product is CAISGSSGEFGQYF.

The chain uses TRBV30 and TRBJ1-2, with TRBD1 matching over 8 bases. Germline V gene sequence: CDR1 GTSNPN, CDR2 SVGIG (reference sequence). V gave up 8 bases and J gave up 7 bases; unmatched junction bases: 12. The CDR3 is 13 amino acids. The CDR3 nucleotides read TGTGCCGTCGATCCAGGGGGCGCGAGTGGCTACACCTTC. It is translated as CAVDPGGASGYTF.

The chain has TRBV18 and TRBJ1-1; D is unclear. Per germline, CDR1 KGHSH and CDR2 LQKENI. This CDR3 contains 15 residues. Trimming took off 0 bases at V and 1 base at J, with 9 bases between the two ends. The CDR3 bases are TGTGCCAGCTCACCACCCTACAGAAAGAACACTGAAGCTTTCTTT. Residues: CASSPPYRKNTEAFF.

The genes are TRBV19 and TRBJ2-3; 8 bases line up with TRBD2. The ends lost 5 bases at V and 3 bases at J; junction bases unmatched: 10. Germline V gene data show CDR1 as LNHDA and CDR2 as SQIVND (reference sequence). The CDR3 sequence is 16 residues long. Here the CDR3 reads CASSFFSGKRTDTQYF. In DNA form, the CDR3 reads TGTGCCAGTAGTTTTTTTAGCGGGAAGAGGACAGATACGCAGTATTTT.

V and J are TRBV9 and TRBJ1-2, with 10 bases matching TRBD1. There are 15 residues in the CDR3. The V gene end was trimmed by 4 bases and the J gene end by 8 bases; junction bases not matched to a gene: 11. Germline values: CDR1 SGDLS, CDR2 YYNGEE. In DNA, the CDR3 is TGTGCCAGCAGCTCGTCCCTGACAGGGGGCGAAGGCTACACCTTC. It specifies CASSSSLTGGEGYTF.

The rearrangement joins TRBV5-8 to TRBJ1-5; 9 nucleotides align to TRBD1. CDR3 length equals 20 residues. Germline V gives CDR1 SGHTS, CDR2 YDEGEE. After removal of 3 bases from V and 2 bases from J, the junction contained 18 bases not matched to a gene. The CDR3 DNA reads as TGTGCCAGCAGCTGGACCAAAGGGACAGGGATTTCTCGTGGCAATCAGCCCCAGCATTTT. Translation gives CASSWTKGTGISRGNQPQHF.

The V gene is TRBV29-1, the J gene TRBJ2-1, with 7 nucleotides matching TRBD2. Germline values: CDR1 SQVTM, CDR2 ANQGSEA. Trimming cost V 1 base and J 1 base; bases outside gene matches: 16. The CDR3 length is 19 residues. The CDR3: CSVEVPPGGGWLSYNEQFF. CDR3 DNA: TGCAGCGTTGAAGTACCTCCCGGGGGAGGGTGGCTTTCCTACAATGAGCAGTTCTTC.

The chain carries TRBV27 and TRBJ2-3, with 8 bases that match TRBD1. V shed 8 bases and J 4 bases; nucleotides not matched to a gene: 11. From germline, CDR1 is MNHEY and CDR2 SMNVEV (reference sequence). The CDR3 extends over 15 amino acids. CDR3 amino acids: CASSLRDRSPDTQYF. The DNA of the CDR3 is TGTGCCAGCTCCCTCCGGGACAGGAGCCCAGATACGCAGTATTTT.

The V and J genes are TRBV2 and TRBJ1-1; D gene ambiguous. The CDR3 covers 14 residues. The germline gives CDR1 SNHLY, CDR2 FYNNEI. V was cut by 6 bases and J by 5 bases, with 16 bases left in between. DNA for the CDR3: TGTGCCAGCAGGGAAAATCGGGGAAGGACTGAAGCTTTCTTT. This encodes CASRENRGRTEAFF.

The gene calls are TRBV19 and TRBJ2-7; a weak D match, TRBD1 (6 bases). There are 15 residues in the CDR3. V lost 8 bases to trimming and J lost 5 bases, with 22 bases between them. CDR1 LNHDA and CDR2 SQIVND come from the germline V gene (reference sequence). CDR3 residues: CASSSWDTQGNEQYF. The CDR3 nucleotides read TGTGCCAGTTCCTCATGGGACACCCAGGGGAACGAGCAGTACTTC.

The chain joins TRBV6-5 to TRBJ2-7; 10 bases are a match to TRBD1. From germline, CDR1 is MNHEY and CDR2 SVGAGI. With 6 bases clipped from V and 4 bases from J, the junction kept 3 bases outside the gene matches. The CDR3 has 13 residues. The CDR3 region has the DNA TGTGCCAGCAGGAAGGGACAGGGGTACGAGCAGTACTTC. Translation: CASRKGQGYEQYF.

This chain links TRBV6-6 with TRBJ2-1; TRBD1 matches at 10 bases. Germline V gene sequence: CDR1 MNHNY, CDR2 SVGAGI (reference sequence). This CDR3 is 16 amino acids long. Trimming at V came to 6 bases and at J to 7 bases, leaving 12 bases not matched to a gene. This chain's CDR3 is CASSHAVGTGVNEQFF. The CDR3 DNA reads as TGTGCCAGCAGCCACGCCGTTGGGACAGGGGTTAATGAGCAGTTCTTC.

As DNA, the CDR3 is TGTGCCAGCAGGGCCCGGGACTCGAGAGGGGATTCACCCCTCCACTTT. It encodes CASRARDSRGDSPLHF. The gene calls are TRBV11-3 and TRBJ1-6; TRBD1 is a possible D gene (5 bases). Germline V CDR1 and CDR2: SGHNT, YENEEA. V was pared by 6 bases and J by 8 bases, with 20 bases between. The CDR3 has 16 amino acids.

This chain connects TRBV9 to TRBJ2-7, with a weak D call TRBD1 (6 bases). CDR3 length: 14 amino acids. V gave up 3 bases and J gave up 7 bases, with 17 bases separating them. Germline lookup yields CDR1 SGDLS and CDR2 YYNGEE. CDR3 sequence: CASSGTESFREQYF. In DNA form, the CDR3 reads TGTGCCAGCAGCGGGACAGAGTCTTTCCGGGAGCAGTACTTC.